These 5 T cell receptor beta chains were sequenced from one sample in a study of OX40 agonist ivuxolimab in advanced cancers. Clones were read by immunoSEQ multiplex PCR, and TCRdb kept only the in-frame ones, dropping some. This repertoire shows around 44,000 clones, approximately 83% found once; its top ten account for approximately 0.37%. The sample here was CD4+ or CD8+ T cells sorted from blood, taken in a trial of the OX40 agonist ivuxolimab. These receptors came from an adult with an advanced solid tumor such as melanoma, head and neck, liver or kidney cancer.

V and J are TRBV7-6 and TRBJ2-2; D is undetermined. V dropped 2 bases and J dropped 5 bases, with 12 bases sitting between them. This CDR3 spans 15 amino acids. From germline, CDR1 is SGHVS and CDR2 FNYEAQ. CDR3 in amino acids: CASSLSPRWTGELFF. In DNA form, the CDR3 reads TGTGCCAGCAGCTTATCCCCACGGTGGACCGGGGAGCTGTTTTTT.

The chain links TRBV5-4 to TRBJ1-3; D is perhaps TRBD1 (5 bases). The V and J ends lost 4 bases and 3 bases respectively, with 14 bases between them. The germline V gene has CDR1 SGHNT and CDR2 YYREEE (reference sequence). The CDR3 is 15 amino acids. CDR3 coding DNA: TGTGCCAGCAGCCCGTCGGGGGAGCGTGGAAACACCATATATTTT. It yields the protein CASSPSGERGNTIYF.

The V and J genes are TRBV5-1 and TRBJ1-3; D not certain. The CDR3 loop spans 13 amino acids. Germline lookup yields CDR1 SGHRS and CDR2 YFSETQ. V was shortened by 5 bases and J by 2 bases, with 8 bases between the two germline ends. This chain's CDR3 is CASRYPTGNTIYF. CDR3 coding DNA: TGCGCCAGCAGATACCCCACTGGAAACACCATATATTTT.

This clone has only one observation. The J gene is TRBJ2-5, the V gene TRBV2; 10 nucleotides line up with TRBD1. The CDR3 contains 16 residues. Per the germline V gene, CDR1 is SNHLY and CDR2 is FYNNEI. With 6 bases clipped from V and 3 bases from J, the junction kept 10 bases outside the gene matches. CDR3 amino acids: CASRRDRGGGEETQYF. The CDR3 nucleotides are TGTGCCAGCAGGAGGGACAGGGGAGGTGGGGAAGAGACCCAGTACTTC. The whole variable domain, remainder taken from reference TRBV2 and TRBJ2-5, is EPEVTQTPSHQVTQMGQEVILRCVPISNHLYFYWYRQILGQKVEFLVSFYNNEISEKSEIFDDQFSVERPDGSNFTLKIRSTKLEDSAMYFCASRRDRGGGEETQYFGPGTRLLVL.

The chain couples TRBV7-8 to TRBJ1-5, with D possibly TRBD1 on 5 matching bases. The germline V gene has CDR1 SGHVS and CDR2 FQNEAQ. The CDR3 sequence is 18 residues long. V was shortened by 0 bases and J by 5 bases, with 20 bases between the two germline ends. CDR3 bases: TGTGCCAGCAGCTTAGCGAAGAGAGGGGAAGGTGTGGATCAGCCCCAGCATTTT. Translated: CASSLAKRGEGVDQPQHF.